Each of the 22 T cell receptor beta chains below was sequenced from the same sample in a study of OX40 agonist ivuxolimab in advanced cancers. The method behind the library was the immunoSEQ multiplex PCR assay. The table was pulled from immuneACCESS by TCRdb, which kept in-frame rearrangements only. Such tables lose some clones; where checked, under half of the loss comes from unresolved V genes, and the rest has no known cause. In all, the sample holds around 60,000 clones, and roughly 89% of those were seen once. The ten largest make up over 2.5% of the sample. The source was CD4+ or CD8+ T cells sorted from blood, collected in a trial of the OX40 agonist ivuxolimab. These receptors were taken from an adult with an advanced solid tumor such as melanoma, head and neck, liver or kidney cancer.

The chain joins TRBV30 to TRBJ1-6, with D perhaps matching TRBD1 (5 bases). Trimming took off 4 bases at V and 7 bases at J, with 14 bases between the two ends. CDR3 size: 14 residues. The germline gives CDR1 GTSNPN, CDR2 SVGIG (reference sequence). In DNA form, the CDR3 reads TGTGCCTGGACCCCGGACACGTTCAATTCACCCCTCCACTTT. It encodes CAWTPDTFNSPLHF.

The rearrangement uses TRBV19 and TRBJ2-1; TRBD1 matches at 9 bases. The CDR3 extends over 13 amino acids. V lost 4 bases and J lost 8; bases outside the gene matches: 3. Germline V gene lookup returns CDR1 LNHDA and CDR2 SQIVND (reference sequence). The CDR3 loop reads CASSRDREHEQFF. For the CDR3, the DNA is TGTGCCAGTAGTAGGGACAGGGAACATGAGCAGTTCTTC.

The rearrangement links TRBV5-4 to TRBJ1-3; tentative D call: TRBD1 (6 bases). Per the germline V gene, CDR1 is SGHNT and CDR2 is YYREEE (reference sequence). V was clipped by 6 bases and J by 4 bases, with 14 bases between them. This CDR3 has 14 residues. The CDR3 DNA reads TGTGCCAGCAAAACAGGGTCTGGGGGAAACACCATATATTTT. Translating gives CASKTGSGGNTIYF.

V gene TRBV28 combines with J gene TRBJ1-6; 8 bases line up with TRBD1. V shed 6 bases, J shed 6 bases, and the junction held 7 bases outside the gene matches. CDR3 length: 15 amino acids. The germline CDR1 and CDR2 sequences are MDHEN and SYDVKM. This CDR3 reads CASSHSGGGNSPLHF. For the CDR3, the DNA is TGTGCCAGCAGCCATTCAGGGGGCGGTAATTCACCCCTCCACTTT.

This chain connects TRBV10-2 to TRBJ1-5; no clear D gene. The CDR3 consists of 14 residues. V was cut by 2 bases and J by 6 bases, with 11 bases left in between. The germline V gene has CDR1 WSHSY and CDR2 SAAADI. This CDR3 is CASSEPPMGQPQHF. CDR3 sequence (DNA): TGCGCCAGCAGTGAGCCACCGATGGGTCAGCCCCAGCATTTT.

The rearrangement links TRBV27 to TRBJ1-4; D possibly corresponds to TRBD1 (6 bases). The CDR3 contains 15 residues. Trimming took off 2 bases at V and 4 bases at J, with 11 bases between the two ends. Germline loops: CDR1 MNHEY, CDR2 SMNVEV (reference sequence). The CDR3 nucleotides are TGTGCCAGCAGTTTAATGGGGGCCCATAATGAAAAACTGTTTTTT. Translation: CASSLMGAHNEKLFF.

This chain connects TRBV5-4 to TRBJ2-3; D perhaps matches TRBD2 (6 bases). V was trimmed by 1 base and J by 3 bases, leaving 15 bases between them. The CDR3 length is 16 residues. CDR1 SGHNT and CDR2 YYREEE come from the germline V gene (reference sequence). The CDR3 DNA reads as TGTGCCAGCAGCTTGAGGCTAGCGCCTCGGACAGATACGCAGTATTTT. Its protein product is CASSLRLAPRTDTQYF.

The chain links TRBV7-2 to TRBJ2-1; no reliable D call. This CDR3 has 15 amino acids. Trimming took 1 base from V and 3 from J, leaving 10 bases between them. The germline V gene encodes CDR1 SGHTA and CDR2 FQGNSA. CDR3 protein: CASSLGDPYYNEQFF. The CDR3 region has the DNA TGTGCCAGCAGCTTAGGGGATCCGTACTACAATGAGCAGTTCTTC. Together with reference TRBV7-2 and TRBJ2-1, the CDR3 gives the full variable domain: GAGVSQSPSNKVTEKGKDVELRCDPISGHTALYWYRQSLGQGLEFLIYFQGNSAPDKSGLPSDRFSAERTGGSVSTLTIQRTQQEDSAVYLCASSLGDPYYNEQFFGPGTRLTVL.

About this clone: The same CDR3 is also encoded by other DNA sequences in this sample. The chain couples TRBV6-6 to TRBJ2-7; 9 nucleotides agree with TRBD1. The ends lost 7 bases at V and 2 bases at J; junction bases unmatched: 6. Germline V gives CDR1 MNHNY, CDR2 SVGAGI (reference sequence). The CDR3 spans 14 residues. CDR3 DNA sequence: TGTGCCAGCACCCCTAGACAGGGGGCCTACGAGCAGTACTTC. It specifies CASTPRQGAYEQYF.

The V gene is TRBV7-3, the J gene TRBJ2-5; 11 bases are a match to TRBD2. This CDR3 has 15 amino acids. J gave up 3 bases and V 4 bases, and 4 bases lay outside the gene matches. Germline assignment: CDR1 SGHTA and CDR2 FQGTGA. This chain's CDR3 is CASSSLGLAEETQYF. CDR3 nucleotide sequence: TGTGCCAGCAGCTCCCTGGGACTAGCGGAAGAGACCCAGTACTTC.

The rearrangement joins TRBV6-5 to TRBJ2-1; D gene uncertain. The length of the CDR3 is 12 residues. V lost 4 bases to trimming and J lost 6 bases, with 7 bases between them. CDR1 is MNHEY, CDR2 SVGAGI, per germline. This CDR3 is CASSSKSNEQFF. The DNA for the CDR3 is TGTGCCAGCAGTTCAAAAAGCAATGAGCAGTTCTTC.

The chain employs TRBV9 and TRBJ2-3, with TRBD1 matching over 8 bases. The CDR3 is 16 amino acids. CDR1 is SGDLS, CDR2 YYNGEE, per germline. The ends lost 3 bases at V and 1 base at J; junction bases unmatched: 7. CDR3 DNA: TGTGCCAGCAGCGCTAGGGAACAGGGGGGCACAGATACGCAGTATTTT. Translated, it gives CASSAREQGGTDTQYF.

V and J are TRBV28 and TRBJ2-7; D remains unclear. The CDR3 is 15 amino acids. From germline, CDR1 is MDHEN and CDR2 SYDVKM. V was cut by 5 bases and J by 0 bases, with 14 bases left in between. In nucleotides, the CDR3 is TGTGCCAGCAGTCCCCCCTCGTGGAGCTCCTACGAGCAGTACTTC. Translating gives CASSPPSWSSYEQYF.

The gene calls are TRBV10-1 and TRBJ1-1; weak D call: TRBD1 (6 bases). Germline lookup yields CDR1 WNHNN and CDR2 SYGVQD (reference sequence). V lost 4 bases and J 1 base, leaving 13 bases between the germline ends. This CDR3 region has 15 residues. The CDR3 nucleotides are TGCGCCAGCAGTGTGGGGGCCGACGAGAACACTGAAGCTTTCTTT. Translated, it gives CASSVGADENTEAFF.

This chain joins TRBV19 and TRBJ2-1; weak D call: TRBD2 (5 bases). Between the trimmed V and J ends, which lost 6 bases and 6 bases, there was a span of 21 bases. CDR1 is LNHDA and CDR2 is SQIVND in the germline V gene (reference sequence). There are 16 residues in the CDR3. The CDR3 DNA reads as TGTGCCAGTAGCCGGGGTCTGGGAGTAACTCGCAATGAGCAGTTCTTC. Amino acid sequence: CASSRGLGVTRNEQFF.

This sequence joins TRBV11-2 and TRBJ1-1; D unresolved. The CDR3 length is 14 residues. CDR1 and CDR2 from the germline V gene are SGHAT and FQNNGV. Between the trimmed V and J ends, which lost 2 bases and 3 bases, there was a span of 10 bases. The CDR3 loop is CASSLHGEYTEAFF. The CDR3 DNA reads TGTGCCAGCAGCTTACACGGGGAATACACTGAAGCTTTCTTT.

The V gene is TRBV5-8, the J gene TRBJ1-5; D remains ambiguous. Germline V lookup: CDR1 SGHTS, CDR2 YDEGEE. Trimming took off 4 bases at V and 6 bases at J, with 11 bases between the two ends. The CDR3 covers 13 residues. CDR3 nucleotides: TGTGCCAGCAGCGTTAATCCGGCTCAGCCCCAGCATTTT. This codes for CASSVNPAQPQHF.

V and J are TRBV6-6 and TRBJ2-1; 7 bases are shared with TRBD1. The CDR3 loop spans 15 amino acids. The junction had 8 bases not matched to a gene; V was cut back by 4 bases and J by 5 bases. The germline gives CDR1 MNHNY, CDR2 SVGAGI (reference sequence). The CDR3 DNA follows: TGTGCCAGCAGTTCAGGGACAGCAACTGACAATGAGCAGTTCTTC. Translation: CASSSGTATDNEQFF.

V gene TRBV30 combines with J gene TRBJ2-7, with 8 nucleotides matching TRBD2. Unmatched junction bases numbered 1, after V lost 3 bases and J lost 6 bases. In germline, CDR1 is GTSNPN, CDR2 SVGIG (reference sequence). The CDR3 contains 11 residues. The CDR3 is CAWSREGEQYF. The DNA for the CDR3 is TGTGCCTGGAGCCGGGAGGGCGAGCAGTACTTC.

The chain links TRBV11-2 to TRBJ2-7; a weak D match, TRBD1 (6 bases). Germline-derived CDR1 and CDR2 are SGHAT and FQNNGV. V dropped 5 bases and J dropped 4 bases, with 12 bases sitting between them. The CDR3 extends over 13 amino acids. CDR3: CASSLPGAYEQYF. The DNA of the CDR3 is TGTGCCAGCAGCCTCCCAGGGGCTTACGAGCAGTACTTC.

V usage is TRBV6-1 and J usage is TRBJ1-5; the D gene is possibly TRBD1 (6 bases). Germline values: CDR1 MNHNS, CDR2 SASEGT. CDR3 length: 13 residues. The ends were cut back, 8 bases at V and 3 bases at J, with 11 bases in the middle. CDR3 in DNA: TGTGCCAGCCGGACAGCTTCCAATCAGCCCCAGCATTTT. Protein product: CASRTASNQPQHF.

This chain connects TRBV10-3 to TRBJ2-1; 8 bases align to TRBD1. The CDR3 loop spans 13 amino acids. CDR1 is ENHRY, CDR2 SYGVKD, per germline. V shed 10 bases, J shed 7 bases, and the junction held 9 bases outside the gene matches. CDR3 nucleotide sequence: TGTGCCACCGCCCAGACAGGGGAGAATGAGCAGTTCTTC. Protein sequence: CATAQTGENEQFF.